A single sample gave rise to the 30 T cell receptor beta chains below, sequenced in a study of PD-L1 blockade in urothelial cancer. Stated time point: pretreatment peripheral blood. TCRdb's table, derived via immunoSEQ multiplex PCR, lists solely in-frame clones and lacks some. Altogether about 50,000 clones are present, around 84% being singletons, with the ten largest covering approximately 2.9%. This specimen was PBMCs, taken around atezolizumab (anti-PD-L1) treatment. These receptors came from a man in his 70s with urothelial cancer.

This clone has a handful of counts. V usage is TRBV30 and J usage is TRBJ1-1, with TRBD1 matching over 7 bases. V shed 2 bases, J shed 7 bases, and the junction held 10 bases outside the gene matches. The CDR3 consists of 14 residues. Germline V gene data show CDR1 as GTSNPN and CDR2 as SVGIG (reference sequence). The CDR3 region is CAWSRGQLSDEAFF. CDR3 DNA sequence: TGTGCCTGGAGTAGGGGACAGCTTTCTGATGAAGCTTTCTTT.

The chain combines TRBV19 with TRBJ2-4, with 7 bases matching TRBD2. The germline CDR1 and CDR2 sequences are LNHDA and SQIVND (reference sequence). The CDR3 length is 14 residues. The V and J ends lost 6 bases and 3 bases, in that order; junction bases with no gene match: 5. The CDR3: CASSSGTSKNIQYF. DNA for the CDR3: TGTGCCAGTAGCAGCGGGACGAGCAAAAACATTCAGTACTTC. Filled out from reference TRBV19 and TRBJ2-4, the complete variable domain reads DGGITQSPKYLFRKEGQNVTLSCEQNLNHDAMYWYRQDPGQGLRLIYYSQIVNDFQKGDIAEGYSVSREKKESFPLTVTSAQKNPTAFYLCASSSGTSKNIQYFGAGTRLSVL.

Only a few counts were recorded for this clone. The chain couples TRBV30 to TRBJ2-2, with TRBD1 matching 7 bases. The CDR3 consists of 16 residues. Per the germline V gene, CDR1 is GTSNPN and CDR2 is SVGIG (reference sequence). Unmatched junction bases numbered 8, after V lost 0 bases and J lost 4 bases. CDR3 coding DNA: TGTGCCTGGAGTGTACCCGACAGGGCACCCACCGGGGAGCTGTTTTTT. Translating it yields CAWSVPDRAPTGELFF.

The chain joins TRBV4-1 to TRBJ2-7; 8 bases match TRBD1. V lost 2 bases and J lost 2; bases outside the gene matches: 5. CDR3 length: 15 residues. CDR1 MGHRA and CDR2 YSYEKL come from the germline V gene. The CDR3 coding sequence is TGCGCCAGCAGCCAATTGACAGGGGTTGCCTACGAGCAGTACTTC. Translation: CASSQLTGVAYEQYF.

The CDR3 bases are TGTGCCAGCAGCCCCCGAAGAGCGGAGAACACCGGGGAGCTGTTTTTT. Protein product: CASSPRRAENTGELFF. The chain joins TRBV4-2 to TRBJ2-2; D might be TRBD2 (5 bases). CDR3 length: 16 amino acids. The ends were cut back, 4 bases at V and 1 base at J, with 13 bases in the middle. The V gene's germline CDR1 is LGHNA and CDR2 YNFKEQ.

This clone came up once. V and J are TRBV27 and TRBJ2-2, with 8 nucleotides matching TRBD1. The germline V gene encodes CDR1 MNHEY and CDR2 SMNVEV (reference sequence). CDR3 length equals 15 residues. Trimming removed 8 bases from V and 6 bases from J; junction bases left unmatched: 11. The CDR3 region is CASLPRQGASGELFF. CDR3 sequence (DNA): TGTGCCAGCCTTCCCCGGCAGGGGGCGTCCGGGGAGCTGTTTTTT.

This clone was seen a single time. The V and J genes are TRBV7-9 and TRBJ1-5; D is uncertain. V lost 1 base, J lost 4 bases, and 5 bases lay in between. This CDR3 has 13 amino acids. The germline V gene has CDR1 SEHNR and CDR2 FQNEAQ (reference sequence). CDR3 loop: CASSLDMNQPQHF. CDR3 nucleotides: TGTGCCAGCAGCTTAGACATGAATCAGCCCCAGCATTTT.

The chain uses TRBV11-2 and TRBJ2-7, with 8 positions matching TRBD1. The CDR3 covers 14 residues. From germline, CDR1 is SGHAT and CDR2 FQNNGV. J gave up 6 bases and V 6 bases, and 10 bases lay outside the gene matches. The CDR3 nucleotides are TGTGCCAGCAGTCCAACAGGGGGAATGGGCGAGCAGTACTTC. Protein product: CASSPTGGMGEQYF.

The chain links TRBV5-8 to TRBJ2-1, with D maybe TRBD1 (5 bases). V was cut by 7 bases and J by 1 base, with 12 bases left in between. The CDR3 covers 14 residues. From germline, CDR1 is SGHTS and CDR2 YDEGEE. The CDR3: CASRQAGSYNEQFF. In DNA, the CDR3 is TGTGCCAGCCGGCAGGCAGGGTCCTACAATGAGCAGTTCTTC.

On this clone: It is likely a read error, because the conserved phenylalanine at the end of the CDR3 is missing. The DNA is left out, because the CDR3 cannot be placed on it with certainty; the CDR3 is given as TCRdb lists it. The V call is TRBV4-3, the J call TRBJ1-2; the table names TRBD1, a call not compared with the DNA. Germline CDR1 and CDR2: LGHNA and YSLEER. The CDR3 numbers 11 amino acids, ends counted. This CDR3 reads CASSPLRDRVT.

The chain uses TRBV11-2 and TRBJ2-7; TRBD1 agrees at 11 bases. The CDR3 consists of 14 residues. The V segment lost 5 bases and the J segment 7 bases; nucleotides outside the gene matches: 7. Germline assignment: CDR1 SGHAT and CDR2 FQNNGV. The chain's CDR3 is CASSPGQGAFEQYF. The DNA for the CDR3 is TGTGCCAGCAGCCCTGGACAGGGGGCGTTTGAGCAGTACTTC.

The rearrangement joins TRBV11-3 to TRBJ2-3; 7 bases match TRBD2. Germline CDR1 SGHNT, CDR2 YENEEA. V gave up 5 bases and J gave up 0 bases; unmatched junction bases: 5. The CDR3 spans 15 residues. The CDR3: CASSPGGTSTDTQYF. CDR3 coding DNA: TGTGCCAGCAGCCCGGGGGGTACTAGCACAGATACGCAGTATTTT.

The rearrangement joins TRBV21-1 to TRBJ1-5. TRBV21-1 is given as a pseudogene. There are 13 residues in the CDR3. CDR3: CASSKARDQPQHF. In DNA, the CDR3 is TGTGCCAGCAGCAAAGCACGGGATCAGCCCCAGCATTTT.

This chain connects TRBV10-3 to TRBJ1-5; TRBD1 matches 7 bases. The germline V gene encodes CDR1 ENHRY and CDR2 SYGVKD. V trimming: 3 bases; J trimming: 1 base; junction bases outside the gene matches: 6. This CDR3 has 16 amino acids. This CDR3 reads CAISETGDQSNQPQHF. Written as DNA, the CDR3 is TGTGCCATCAGTGAAACAGGGGATCAGAGCAATCAGCCCCAGCATTTT.

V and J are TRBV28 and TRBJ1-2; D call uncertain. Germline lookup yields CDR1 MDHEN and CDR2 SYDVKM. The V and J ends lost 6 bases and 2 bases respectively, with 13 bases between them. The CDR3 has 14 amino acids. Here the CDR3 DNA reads TGTGCCAGCAGCCCAGGATCCTCGAACTATGGCTACACCTTC. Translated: CASSPGSSNYGYTF.

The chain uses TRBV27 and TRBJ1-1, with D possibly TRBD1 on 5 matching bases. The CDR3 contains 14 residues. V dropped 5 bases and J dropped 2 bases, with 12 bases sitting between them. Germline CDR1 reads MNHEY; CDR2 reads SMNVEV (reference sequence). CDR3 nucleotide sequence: TGTGCCAGCAGTCCTCGGGGGAAAAACACTGAAGCTTTCTTT. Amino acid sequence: CASSPRGKNTEAFF.

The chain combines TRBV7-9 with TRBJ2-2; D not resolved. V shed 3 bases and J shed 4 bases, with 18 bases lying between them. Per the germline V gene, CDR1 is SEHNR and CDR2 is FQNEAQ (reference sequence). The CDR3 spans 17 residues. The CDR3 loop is CASSFDLSRTTTGELFF. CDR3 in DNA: TGTGCCAGCAGCTTCGACCTGTCTAGAACAACCACCGGGGAGCTGTTTTTT.

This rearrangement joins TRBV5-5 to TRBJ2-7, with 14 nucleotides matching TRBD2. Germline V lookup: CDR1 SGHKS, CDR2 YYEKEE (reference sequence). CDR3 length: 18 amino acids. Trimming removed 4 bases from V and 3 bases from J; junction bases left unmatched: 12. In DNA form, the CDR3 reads TGTGCCAGCAGCCACTCCCCGGGACTAGCGGGAGAGATCTACGAGCAGTACTTC. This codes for CASSHSPGLAGEIYEQYF.

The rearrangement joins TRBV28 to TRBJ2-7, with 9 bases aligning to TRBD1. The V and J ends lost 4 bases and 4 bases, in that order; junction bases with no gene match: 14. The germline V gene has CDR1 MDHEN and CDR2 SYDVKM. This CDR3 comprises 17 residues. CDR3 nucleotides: TGTGCCAGCAGTTCCACATCCACAGGGGGCGAAGCGTACGAGCAGTACTTC. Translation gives CASSSTSTGGEAYEQYF.

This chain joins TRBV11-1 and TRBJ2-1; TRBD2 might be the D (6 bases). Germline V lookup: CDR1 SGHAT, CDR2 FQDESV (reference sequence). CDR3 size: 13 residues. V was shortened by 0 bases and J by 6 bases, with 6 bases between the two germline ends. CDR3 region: CASSLASGNEQFF. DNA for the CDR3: TGTGCCAGCAGCTTAGCTAGCGGCAATGAGCAGTTCTTC.

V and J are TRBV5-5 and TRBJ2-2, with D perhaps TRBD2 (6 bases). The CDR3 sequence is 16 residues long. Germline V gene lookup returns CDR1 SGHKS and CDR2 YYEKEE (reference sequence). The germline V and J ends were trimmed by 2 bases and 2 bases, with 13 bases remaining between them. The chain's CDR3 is CASSFFAGPNTGELFF. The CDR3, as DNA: TGTGCCAGCAGCTTTTTTGCGGGGCCTAACACCGGGGAGCTGTTTTTT.

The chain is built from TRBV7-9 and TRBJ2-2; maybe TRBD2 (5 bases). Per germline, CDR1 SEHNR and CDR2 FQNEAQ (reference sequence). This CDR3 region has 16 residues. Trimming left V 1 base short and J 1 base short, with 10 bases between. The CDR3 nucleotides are TGTGCCAGCAGCTTAGTGCGGGCCCGGAACACCGGGGAGCTGTTTTTT. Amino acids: CASSLVRARNTGELFF.

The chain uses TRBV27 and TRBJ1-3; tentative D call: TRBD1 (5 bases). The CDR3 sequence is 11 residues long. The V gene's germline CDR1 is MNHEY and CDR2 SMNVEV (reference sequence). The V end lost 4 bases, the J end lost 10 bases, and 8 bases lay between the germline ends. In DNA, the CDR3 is TGTGCCAGCAGTTCGGCAGGGACCATATATTTT. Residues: CASSSAGTIYF.

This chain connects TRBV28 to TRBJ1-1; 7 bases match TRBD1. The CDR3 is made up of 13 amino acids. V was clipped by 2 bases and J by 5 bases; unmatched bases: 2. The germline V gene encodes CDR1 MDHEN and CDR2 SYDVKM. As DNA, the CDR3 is TGTGCCAGCAGTTTAAACAGGGGTACTGAAGCTTTCTTT. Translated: CASSLNRGTEAFF. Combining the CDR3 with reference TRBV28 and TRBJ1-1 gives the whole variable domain DVKVTQSSRYLVKRTGEKVFLECVQDMDHENMFWYRQDPGLGLRLIYFSYDVKMKEKGDIPEGYSVSREKKERFSLILESASTNQTSMYLCASSLNRGTEAFFGQGTRLTVV.

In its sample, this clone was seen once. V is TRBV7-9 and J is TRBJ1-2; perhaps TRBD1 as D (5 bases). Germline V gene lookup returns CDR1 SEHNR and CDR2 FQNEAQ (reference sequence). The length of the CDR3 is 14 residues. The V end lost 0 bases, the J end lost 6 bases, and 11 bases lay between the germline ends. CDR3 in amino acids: CASSLASRVDGYTF. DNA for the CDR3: TGTGCCAGCAGCTTAGCGAGCAGGGTGGATGGCTACACCTTC. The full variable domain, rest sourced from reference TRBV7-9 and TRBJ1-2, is DTGVSQNPRHKITKRGQNVTFRCDPISEHNRLYWYRQTLGQGPEFLTYFQNEAQLEKSRLLSDRFSAERPKGSFSTLEIQRTEQGDSAMYLCASSLASRVDGYTFGSGTRLTVV.

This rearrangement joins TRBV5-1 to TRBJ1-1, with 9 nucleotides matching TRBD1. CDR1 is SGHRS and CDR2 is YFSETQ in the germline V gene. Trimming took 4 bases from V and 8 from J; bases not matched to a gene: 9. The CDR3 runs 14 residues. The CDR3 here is CASSQTPGQGEAFF. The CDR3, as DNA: TGCGCCAGCAGCCAAACTCCGGGACAGGGCGAAGCTTTCTTT. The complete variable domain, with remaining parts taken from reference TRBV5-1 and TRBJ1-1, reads KAGVTQTPRYLIKTRGQQVTLSCSPISGHRSVSWYQQTPGQGLQFLFEYFSETQRNKGNFPGRFSGRQFSNSRSEMNVSTLELGDSALYLCASSQTPGQGEAFFGQGTRLTVV.

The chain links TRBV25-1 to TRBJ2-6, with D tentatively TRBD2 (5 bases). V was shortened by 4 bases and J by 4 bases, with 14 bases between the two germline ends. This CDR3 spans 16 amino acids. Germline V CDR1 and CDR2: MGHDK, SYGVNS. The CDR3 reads CASSVSGVPGANVLTF. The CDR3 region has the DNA TGTGCCAGCAGTGTCTCCGGGGTTCCCGGGGCCAACGTCCTGACTTTC.

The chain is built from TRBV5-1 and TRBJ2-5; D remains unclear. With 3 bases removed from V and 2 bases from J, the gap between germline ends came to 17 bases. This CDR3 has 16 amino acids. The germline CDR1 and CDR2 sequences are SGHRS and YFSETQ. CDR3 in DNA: TGCGCCAGCAGCTCCTCGTGGGCGCAAAATCAAGAGACCCAGTACTTC. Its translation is CASSSSWAQNQETQYF. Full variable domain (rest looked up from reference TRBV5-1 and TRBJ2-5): KAGVTQTPRYLIKTRGQQVTLSCSPISGHRSVSWYQQTPGQGLQFLFEYFSETQRNKGNFPGRFSGRQFSNSRSEMNVSTLELGDSALYLCASSSSWAQNQETQYFGPGTRLLVL.

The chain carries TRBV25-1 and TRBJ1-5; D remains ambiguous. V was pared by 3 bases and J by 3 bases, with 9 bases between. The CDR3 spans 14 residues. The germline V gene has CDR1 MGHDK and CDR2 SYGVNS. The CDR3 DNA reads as TGTGCCAGCAGTGACCCCTCTTTCAATCAGCCCCAGCATTTT. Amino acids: CASSDPSFNQPQHF.

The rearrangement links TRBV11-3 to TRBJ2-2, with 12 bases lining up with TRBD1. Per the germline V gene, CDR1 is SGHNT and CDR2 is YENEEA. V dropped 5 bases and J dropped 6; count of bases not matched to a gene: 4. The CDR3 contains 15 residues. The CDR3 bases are TGTGCCAGCAGCCCCCGGGACAGGGGGCCCGGGGAGCTGTTTTTT. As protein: CASSPRDRGPGELFF.